This T cell receptor (beta chain) was captured by sequencing in a study of T cells after yellow fever vaccination. Overall study: It was SMART-Seq v4 Ultra Low Input that prepared the fractions with low cell numbers. Regarding the study as a whole: Relatively few clonotypes were ones that appeared in both CD4 and CD8 compartments.

This CDR3 spans 13 amino acids. V lost 7 bases and J lost 5, with 15 bases in between. Germline V CDR1 and CDR2: WSHSY, SAAADI. This clonotype has a count of ten or more. The antigen is unknown. Template switching by 5'RACE produced TCR cDNA, adding a universal primer site and UMIs. TCRdb used MiXCR to reprocess the 5' RACE reads, holding one entry per CDR3 protein. The table lists hundreds of thousands of distinct CDR3 sequences, approximately 13% of them singletons, with 15% in the top ten. The specimen comprised PBMCs, sampled on the day of the yellow fever booster vaccination. The chain employs TRBV10-2 and TRBJ2-7, with D hard to call. This receptor was obtained from a man aged 30 to 39 who received the YFV17D yellow fever vaccine. CDR3 region: CASKGSRLDEQYF. The CDR3 nucleotides read TGCGCCAGCAAGGGCAGCCGGCTGGACGAGCAGTACTTC.